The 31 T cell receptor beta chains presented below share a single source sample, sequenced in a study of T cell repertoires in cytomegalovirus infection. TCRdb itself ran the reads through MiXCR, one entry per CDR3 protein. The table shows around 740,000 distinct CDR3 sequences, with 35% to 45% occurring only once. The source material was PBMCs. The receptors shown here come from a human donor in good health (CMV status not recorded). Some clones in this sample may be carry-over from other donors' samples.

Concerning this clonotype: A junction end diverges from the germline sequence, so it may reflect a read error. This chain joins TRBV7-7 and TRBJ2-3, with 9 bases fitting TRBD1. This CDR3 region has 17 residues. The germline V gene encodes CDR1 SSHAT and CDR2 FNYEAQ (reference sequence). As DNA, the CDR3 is TGTGCTAGCAGCTTAACAACCGGGACAGGGACGGCAGATACGCAGTATTTT. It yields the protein CASSLTTGTGTADTQYF.

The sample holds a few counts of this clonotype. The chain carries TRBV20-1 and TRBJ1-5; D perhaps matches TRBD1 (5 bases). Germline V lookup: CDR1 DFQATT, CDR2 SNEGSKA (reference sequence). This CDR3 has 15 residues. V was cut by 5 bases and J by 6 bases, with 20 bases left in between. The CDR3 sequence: CSAGTVEGDSQPQHF. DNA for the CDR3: TGCAGTGCTGGAACGGTGGAGGGTGACAGTCAGCCCCAGCATTTT.

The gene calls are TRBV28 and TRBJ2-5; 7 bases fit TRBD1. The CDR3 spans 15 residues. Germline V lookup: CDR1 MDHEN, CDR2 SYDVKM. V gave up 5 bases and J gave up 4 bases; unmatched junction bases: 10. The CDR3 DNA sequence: TGTGCCAGCAGTCCCGGGACAGCGGATGGAGAGACCCAGTACTTC. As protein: CASSPGTADGETQYF.

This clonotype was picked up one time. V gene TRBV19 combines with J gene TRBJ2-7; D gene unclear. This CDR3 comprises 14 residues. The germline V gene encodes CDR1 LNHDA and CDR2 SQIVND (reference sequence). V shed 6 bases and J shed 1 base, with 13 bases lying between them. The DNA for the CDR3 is TGTGCCAGTAGCCCGTCGACGGTATCCTACGAGCAGTACTTC. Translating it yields CASSPSTVSYEQYF.

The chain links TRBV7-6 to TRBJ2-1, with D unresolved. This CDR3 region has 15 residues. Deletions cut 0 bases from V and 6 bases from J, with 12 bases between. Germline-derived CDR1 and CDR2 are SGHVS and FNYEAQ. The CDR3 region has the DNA TGTGCCAGCAGCTTAGCCGTCGTCACCGGCAATGAGCAGTTCTTC. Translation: CASSLAVVTGNEQFF.

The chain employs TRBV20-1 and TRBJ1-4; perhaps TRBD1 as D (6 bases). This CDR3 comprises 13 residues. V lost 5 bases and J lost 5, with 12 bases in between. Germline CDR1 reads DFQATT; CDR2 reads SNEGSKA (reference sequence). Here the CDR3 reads CSAHPGTNEKLFF. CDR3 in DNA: TGCAGTGCTCACCCCGGGACAAATGAAAAACTGTTTTTT.

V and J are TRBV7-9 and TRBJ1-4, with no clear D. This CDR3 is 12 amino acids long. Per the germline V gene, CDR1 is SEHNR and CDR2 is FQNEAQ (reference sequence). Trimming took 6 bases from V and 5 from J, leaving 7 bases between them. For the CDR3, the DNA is TGTGCCAGCAGGGTGCGGAATGAAAAACTGTTTTTT. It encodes CASRVRNEKLFF.

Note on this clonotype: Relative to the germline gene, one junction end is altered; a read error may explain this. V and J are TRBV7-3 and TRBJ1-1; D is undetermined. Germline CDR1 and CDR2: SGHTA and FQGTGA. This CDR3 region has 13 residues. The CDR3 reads CASSLVPKAEALF. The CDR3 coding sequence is TGTGCCAGCAGCTTAGTCCCCAAGGCTGAAGCTTTATTT.

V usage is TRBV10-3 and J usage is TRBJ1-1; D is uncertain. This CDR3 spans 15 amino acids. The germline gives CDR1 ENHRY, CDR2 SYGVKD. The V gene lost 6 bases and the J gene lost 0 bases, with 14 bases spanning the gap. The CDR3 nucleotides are TGTGCCATCAGCGGGGTGGCTTTCATGAACACTGAAGCTTTCTTT. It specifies CAISGVAFMNTEAFF.

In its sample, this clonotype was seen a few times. In DNA, the CDR3 is TGTGCCACCAAAGGGACAGGGAGGGAAGGGGGCACTGAAGCTTTCTTT. Its translation is CATKGTGREGGTEAFF. The chain has TRBV24-1 and TRBJ1-1; 9 bases map to TRBD1. The V and J ends lost 8 bases and 4 bases, in that order; junction bases with no gene match: 13. The CDR3 covers 16 residues. Germline assignment: CDR1 KGHDR and CDR2 SFDVKD.

CDR3 protein: CASGAGYNEQFF. The CDR3 region has the DNA TGTGCCAGCGGGGCAGGGTACAATGAGCAGTTCTTC. The V gene is TRBV6-5, the J gene TRBJ2-1; the D gene is possibly TRBD1 (5 bases). The CDR3 sequence is 12 residues long. V was clipped by 8 bases and J by 4 bases, with 9 bases between them. Germline CDR1 reads MNHEY; CDR2 reads SVGAGI.

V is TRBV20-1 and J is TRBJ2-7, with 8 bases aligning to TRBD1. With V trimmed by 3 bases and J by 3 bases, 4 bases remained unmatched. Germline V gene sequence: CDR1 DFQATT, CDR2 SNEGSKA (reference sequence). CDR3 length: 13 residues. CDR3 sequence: CSASRDRYYEQYF. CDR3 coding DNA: TGCAGTGCTAGCCGGGACAGGTACTACGAGCAGTACTTC.

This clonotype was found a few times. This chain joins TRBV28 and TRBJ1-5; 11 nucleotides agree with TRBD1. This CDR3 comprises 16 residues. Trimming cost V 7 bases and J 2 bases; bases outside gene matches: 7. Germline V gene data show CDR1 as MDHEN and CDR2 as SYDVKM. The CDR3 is CASTGQGGGGNQPQHF. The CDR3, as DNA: TGTGCCAGCACGGGACAGGGGGGGGGAGGCAATCAGCCCCAGCATTTT. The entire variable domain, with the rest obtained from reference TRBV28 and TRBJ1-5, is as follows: DVKVTQSSRYLVKRTGEKVFLECVQDMDHENMFWYRQDPGLGLRLIYFSYDVKMKEKGDIPEGYSVSREKKERFSLILESASTNQTSMYLCASTGQGGGGNQPQHFGDGTRLSIL.

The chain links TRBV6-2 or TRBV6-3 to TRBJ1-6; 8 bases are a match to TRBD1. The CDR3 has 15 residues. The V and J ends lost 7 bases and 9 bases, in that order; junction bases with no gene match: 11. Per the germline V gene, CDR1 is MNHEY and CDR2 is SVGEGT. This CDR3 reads CASNGGTGVTSPLHF. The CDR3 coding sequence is TGTGCCAGCAACGGAGGGACAGGCGTCACTTCACCCCTCCACTTT.

CDR3 sequence: CASSLGQPNEAFF. Here the CDR3 DNA reads TGTGCCAGCAGTTTAGGTCAACCGAATGAAGCTTTCTTT. The chain uses TRBV12-3 or TRBV12-4 and TRBJ1-1; D gene ambiguous. The V and J ends lost 1 base and 7 bases respectively, with 10 bases between them. The CDR3 runs 13 residues.

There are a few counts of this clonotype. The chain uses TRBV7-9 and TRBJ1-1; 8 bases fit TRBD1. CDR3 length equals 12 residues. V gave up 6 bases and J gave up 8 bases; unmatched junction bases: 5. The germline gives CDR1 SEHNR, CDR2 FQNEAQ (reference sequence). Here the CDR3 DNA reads TGTGCCAGCAGAACAGACAGGGGCGAAGCTTTCTTT. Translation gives CASRTDRGEAFF.

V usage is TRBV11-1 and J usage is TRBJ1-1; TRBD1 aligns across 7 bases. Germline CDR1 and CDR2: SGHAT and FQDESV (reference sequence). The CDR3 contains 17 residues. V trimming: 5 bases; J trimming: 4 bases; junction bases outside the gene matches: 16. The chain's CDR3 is CASSVIRGIIVGTEAFF. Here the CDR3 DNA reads TGTGCCAGCAGCGTAATCAGGGGGATAATCGTTGGCACTGAAGCTTTCTTT.

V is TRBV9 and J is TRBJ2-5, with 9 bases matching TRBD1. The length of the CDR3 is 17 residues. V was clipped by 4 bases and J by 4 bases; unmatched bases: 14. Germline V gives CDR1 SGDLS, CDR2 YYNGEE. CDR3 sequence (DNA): TGTGCCAGCAGCCCCAGAGGGGACAGGGTGGAGGGAGAGACCCAGTACTTC. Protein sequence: CASSPRGDRVEGETQYF.

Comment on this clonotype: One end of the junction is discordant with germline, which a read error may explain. In DNA, the CDR3 is TGTGCCAGCAGCTTAGGCGGAGGGGTGAATGAGAAACTGTATTTT. Encoded protein: CASSLGGGVNEKLYF. The chain combines TRBV11-2 with TRBJ1-4; D may be TRBD1 (5 bases). This CDR3 spans 15 amino acids. Germline CDR1 SGHAT, CDR2 FQNNGV.

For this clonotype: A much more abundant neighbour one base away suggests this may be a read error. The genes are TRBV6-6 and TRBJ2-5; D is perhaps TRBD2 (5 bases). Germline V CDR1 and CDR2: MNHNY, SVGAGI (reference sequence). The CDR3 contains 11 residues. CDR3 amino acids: CATRGGEAQYF. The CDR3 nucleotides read TGTGCCACTCGCGGAGGAGAGGCCCAGTACTTC.

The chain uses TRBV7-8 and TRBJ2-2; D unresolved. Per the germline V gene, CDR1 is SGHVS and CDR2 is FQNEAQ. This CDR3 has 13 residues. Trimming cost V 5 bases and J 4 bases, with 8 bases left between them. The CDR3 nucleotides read TGTGCCAGCAGCCGACAAACCACCGGGGAGCTGTTTTTT. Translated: CASSRQTTGELFF.

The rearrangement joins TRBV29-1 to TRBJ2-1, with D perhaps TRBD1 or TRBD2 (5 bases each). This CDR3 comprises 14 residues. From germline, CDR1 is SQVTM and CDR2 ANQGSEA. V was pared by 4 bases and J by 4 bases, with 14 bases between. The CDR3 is CSVARGYGYNEQFF. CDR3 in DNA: TGCAGCGTTGCTCGGGGCTATGGGTACAATGAGCAGTTCTTC.

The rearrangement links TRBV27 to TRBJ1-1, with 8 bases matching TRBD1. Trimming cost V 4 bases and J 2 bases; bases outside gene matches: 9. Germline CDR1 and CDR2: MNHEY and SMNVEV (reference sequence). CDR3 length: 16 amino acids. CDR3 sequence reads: CASSWLSGGANTEAFF. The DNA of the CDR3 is TGTGCCAGCAGTTGGCTCTCAGGGGGCGCAAACACTGAAGCTTTCTTT.

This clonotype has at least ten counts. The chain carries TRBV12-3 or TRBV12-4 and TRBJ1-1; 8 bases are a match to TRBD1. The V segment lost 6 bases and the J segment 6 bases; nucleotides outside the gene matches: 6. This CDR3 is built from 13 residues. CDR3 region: CASRKTGEPEAFF. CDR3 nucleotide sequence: TGTGCCAGCAGGAAGACAGGGGAGCCTGAAGCTTTCTTT.

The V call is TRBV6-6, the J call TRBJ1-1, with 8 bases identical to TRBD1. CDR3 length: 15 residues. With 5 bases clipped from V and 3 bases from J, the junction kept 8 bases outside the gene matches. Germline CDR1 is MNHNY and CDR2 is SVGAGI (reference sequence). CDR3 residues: CASSDPGQADTEAFF. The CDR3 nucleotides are TGTGCCAGCAGTGATCCGGGACAGGCGGACACTGAAGCTTTCTTT.

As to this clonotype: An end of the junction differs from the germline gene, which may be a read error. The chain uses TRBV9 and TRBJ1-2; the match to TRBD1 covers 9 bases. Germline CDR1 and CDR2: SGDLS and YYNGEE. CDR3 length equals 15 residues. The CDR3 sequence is CASSVLPGQGPLYTF. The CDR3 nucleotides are TGTGCCAGCAGCGTACTACCGGGACAGGGACCCCTTTACACTTTC.

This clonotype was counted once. CDR3 in DNA: TGTGCCAGATGGGACAGGGGGCGGGGGACTGAAGCTTTCTTT. Translating it yields CARWDRGRGTEAFF. The chain recombines TRBV25-1 with TRBJ1-1; 12 bases fit TRBD1. Trimming removed 9 bases from V and 5 bases from J; junction bases left unmatched: 7. The CDR3 totals 14 residues. CDR1 and CDR2 from the germline V gene are MGHDK and SYGVNS.

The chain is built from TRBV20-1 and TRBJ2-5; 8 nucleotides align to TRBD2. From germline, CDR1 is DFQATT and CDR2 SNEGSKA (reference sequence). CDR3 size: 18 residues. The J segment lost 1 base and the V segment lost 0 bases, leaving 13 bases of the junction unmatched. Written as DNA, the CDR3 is TGCAGTGCTAGAGATCCCTCCAGGGTGGCGGGGGGCCAAGAGACCCAGTACTTC. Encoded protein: CSARDPSRVAGGQETQYF.

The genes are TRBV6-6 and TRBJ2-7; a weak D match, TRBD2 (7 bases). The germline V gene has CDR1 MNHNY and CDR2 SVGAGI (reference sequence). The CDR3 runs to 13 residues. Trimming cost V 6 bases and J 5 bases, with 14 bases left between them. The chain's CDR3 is CASRRGGNDEQYF. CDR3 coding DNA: TGTGCCAGCAGGAGGGGGGGGAACGACGAGCAGTACTTC.

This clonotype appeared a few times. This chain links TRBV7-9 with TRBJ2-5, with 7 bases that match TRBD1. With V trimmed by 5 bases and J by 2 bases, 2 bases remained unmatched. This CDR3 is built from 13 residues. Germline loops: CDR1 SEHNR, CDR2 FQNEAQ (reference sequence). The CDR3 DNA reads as TGTGCCAGCAGCCCGGACAGGCAAGAGACCCAGTACTTC. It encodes CASSPDRQETQYF.

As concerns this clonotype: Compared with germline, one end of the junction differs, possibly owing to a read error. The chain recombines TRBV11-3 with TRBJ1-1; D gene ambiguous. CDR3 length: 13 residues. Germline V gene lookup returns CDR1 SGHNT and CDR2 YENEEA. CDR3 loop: CASSLASGFEALF. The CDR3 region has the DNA TGTGCCAGCAGCTTAGCCTCGGGTTTTGAAGCTTTATTT.